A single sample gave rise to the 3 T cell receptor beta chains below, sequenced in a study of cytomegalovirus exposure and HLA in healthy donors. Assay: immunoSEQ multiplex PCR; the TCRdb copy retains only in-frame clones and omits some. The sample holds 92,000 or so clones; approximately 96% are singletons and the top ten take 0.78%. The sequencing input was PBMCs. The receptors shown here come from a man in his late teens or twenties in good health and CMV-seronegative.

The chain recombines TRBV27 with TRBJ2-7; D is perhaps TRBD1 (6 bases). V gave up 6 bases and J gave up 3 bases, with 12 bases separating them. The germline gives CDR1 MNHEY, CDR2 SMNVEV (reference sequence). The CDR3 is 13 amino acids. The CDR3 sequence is CASSQSQGYEQYF. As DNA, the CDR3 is TGTGCCAGCAGCCAATCACAGGGCTACGAGCAGTACTTC.

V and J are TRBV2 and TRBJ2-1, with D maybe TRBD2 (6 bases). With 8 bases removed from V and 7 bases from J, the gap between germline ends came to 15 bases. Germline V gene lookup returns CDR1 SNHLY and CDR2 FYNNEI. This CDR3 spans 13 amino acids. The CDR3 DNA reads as TGTGCCAGCCAACTAGCAGGGTGGAATGAGCAGTTCTTC. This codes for CASQLAGWNEQFF.

CDR3 nucleotide sequence: TGTGCCAGCAGTTTGGGCGGGGAGACACTCTACGAGCAGTACTTC. Translation: CASSLGGETLYEQYF. V usage is TRBV28 and J usage is TRBJ2-7; TRBD2 is a possible D gene (6 bases). Germline V gene sequence: CDR1 MDHEN, CDR2 SYDVKM. The ends were cut back, 3 bases at V and 3 bases at J, with 15 bases in the middle. This CDR3 region has 15 residues.